What follows describes a single T cell receptor beta chain. Its antigen remains unidentified. The sample is drawn from a study of glioma-infiltrating T cells. This CDR3 region has 15 residues. Germline V gene sequence: CDR1 MNHEY, CDR2 SMNVEV (reference sequence). V lost 4 bases, J lost 4 bases, and 16 bases lay in between. Using RNA template, CDR3s of TCR alpha and beta were amplified with iRepertoire arm-PCR. TCRdb re-analysed the multiplex PCR reads in MiXCR, keeping a single row per CDR3 protein. The table has about 140,000 distinct CDR3 sequences, around 40% seen once. Findings and limits, study-wide: Tissue and blood shared very few CDR3 sequences. Above-expected tissue-blood divergence occurred in all gliomas, most in low-grade ones.

The chain employs TRBV27 and TRBJ1-2, with a possible D match to TRBD1 (5 bases). The source of this sequence is a human donor with low-grade glioma or glioblastoma, undergoing nonglioma brain surgery, or in good health (not recorded which). The sample was glioma tissue, nonneoplastic brain tissue, or PBMCs (not recorded which). The CDR3 reads CASSSNQGILYGYTF. The CDR3 region has the DNA TGTGCCAGCAGTTCAAACCAGGGAATCCTCTATGGCTACACCTTC.